The clone carrying this T cell receptor beta chain was found a few times. The antigen is unknown. From germline, CDR1 is MNHEY and CDR2 SMNVEV (reference sequence). The CDR3 covers 12 residues. After removal of 6 bases from V and 5 bases from J, the junction contained 4 bases not matched to a gene. This sample is part of a study of STAT3 mutations in large granular lymphocyte leukemia. Points from the study as a whole: Some patients had persisting codominant clonotypes that could mask small clones. Every T-LGLL patient had at least one immunodominant TCRbeta clonotype.

Only in-frame clones appear in the TCRdb table, and some are missing; sequencing was by immunoSEQ multiplex PCR. The top ten clones hold under 50% of a sample with around 2,900 clones, around 87% of them seen once. This chain joins TRBV27 and TRBJ2-7; 7 nucleotides align to TRBD1. The sample was peripheral blood mononuclear cells. The receptor was derived from a man aged 35 to 55 with T-cell large granular lymphocyte leukemia. Some clones in this sample may be carry-over from other donors' samples. The chain's CDR3 is CASSLGQDEQYF. The CDR3 DNA is TGTGCCAGCAGCCTCGGACAGGACGAGCAGTACTTC.